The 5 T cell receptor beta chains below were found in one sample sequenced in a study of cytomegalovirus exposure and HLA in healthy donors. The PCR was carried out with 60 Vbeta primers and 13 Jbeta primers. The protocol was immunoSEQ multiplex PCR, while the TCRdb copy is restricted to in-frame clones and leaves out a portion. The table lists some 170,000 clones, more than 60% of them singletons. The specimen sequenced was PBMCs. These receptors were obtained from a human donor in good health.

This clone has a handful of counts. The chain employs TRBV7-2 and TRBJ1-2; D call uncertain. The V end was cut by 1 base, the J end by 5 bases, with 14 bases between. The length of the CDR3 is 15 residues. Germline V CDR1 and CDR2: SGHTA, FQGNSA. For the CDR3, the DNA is TGTGCCAGCAGCTTAGTTTCGGCGGCCCCTTATGGCTACACCTTC. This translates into CASSLVSAAPYGYTF.

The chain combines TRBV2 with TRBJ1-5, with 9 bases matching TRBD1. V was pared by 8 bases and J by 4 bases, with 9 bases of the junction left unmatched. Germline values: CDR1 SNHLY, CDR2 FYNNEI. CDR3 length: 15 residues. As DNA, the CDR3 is TGTGCCAGCTCGACAAGGACAGGGGAAAATCAGCCCCAGCATTTT. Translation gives CASSTRTGENQPQHF.

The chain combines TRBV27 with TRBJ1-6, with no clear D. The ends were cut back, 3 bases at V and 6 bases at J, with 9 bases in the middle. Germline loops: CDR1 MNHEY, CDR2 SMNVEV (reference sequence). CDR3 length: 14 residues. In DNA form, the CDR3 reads TGTGCCAGCAGTTTCGGCGGGAGTAATTCACCCCTCCACTTT. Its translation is CASSFGGSNSPLHF.

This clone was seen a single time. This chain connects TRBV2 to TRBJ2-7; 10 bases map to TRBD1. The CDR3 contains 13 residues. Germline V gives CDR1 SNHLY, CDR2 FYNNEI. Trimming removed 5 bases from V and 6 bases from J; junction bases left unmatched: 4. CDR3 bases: TGTGCCAGCAGTAGACAGGGGGCACGCGAGCAGTACTTC. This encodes CASSRQGAREQYF.

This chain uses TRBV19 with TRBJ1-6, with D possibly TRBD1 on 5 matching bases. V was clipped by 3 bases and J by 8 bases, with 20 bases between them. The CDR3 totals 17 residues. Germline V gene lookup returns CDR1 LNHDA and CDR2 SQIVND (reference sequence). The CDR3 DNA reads TGTGCCAGTAGTATCCCCCTCGACAGCCAAAAGGATTCACCCCTCCACTTT. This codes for CASSIPLDSQKDSPLHF.